The source of this TCR beta chain is a study of glioma-infiltrating T cells. Study-level results: Only very few CDR3 sequences appeared in both tissue and blood. Tissue-blood divergence was below expectation in non-neoplastic patients, above in gliomas.

TCR alpha and beta CDR3 regions were amplified from RNA using iRepertoire nested multiplex PCR. A single record per CDR3 protein comes from TCRdb applying MiXCR to the multiplex PCR reads. The sample includes around 130,000 distinct CDR3 sequences, around 25% of them seen just once. As concerns this clonotype: Antigen specificity is unknown.

The specimen was glioma tissue, nonneoplastic brain tissue, or PBMCs (not recorded which). This TCR was sampled from a human donor with low-grade glioma or glioblastoma, undergoing nonglioma brain surgery, or in good health (not recorded which).

CDR3 region: CACTPPSGERTDTQYF. The DNA of the CDR3 is TGTGCCTGCACCCCCCCTAGCGGAGAGCGCACAGATACGCAGTATTTT. This rearrangement joins TRBV7-9 to TRBJ2-3, with 7 bases identical to TRBD2. Germline assignment: CDR1 SEHNR and CDR2 FQNEAQ (reference sequence). The CDR3 is made up of 16 amino acids. Unmatched junction bases numbered 15, after V lost 11 bases and J lost 1 base.